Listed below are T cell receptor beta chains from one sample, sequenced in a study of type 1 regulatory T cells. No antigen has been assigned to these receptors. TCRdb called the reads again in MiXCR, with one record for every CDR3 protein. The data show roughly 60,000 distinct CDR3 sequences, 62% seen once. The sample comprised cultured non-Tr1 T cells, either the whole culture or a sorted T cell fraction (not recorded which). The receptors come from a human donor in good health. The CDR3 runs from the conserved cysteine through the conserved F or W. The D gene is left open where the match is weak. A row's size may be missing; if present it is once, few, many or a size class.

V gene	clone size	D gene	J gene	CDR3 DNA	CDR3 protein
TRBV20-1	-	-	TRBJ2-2	TGCAGTGCTAGAGATACAACCACCTTAACCGGGGAGCTGTTTTTT	CSARDTTTLTGELFF
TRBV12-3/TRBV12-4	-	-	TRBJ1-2	TGTGCCAGCAGACAGGGTAACTATGGCTACACCTTC	CASRQGNYGYTF
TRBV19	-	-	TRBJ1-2	TGTGCCACCGCACAGGGCCCTGCTAACTATGGCTACACCTTC	CATAQGPANYGYTF
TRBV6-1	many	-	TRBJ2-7	TGTGCCAGCAGTGAACCGTACGAGCAGTACTTC	CASSEPYEQYF
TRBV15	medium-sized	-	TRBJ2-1	TGTGCCACCAGCACCTTAACGGCCGGGGGAGGCTCCTACAATGAGCAGTTCTTC	CATSTLTAGGGSYNEQFF
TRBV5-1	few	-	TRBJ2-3	TGCGCCAGCAGCTCAGCTAGCAGCGCAGATACGCAGTATTTT	CASSSASSADTQYF
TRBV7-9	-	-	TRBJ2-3	TGTGCCAGCAGCCCGAGGGCCCAGGGCACAGATACGCAGTATTTT	CASSPRAQGTDTQYF
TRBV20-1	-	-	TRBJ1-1	TGCAGTGCTAGAGACAGCCGAAAGTCTGAAGCTTTCTTT	CSARDSRKSEAFF
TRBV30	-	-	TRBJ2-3	TGTGCCTGGAGTTTAGGTGATACGCAGTATTTT	CAWSLGDTQYF
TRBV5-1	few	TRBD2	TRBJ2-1	TGCGCCAGCAGCCCCCGAACTATGACTAGCGGGGGCTACAATGAGCAGTTCTTC	CASSPRTMTSGGYNEQFF
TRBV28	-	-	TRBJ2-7	TGTGCCAGCAGCCAACCAGGGTACTCCTACGAGCAGTACTTC	CASSQPGYSYEQYF
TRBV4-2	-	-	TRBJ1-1	TGTGCCAGCAGCCAAGACCCCCGGGGCACTGAAGCTTTCTTT	CASSQDPRGTEAFF
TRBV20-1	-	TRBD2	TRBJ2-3	TGCAGTGCTAGAGATCCCGGGACTAGCGGGTATGGGCAGTATTTT	CSARDPGTSGYGQYF
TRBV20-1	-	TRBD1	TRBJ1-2	TGCAGTGCCCCTAAAGGGGCCGAGACAGGGCCCGGCTACACCTTC	CSAPKGAETGPGYTF
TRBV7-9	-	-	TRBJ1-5	TGTGCCAGCAGCTTAGGGACGGATAGCAATCAGCCCCAGCATTTT	CASSLGTDSNQPQHF
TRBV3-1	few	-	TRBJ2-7	TGTGCCAGCAGCCATGGACGACAGAACGAGCAGTACTTC	CASSHGRQNEQYF
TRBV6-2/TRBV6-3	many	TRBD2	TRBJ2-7	TGTGCCAGCAGTTACTCCAGCGGGAGTTACGAGCAGTACTTC	CASSYSSGSYEQYF
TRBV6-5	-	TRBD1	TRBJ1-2	TGTGCCAGCAGTAAGACAGGGGGCGACGGCTACACCTTC	CASSKTGGDGYTF
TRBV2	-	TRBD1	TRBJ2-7	TGTGCCAGCAGTCCTGGGCGACAGGGAAGAGCCGCCGAGCAGTACTTC	CASSPGRQGRAAEQYF
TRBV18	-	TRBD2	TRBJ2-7	TGTGCCAGCTCACGGACTAGTTTTGAGCAGTACTTC	CASSRTSFEQYF
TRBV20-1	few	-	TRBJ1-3	TGCAGTGCTACCGACAGTCCTGGAAACACCATATATTTT	CSATDSPGNTIYF
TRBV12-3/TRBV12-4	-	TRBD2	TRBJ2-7	TGTGCCAGCAGCCTGCCTAGCGGGAGATCCTACGAGCAGTACTTC	CASSLPSGRSYEQYF
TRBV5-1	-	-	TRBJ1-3	TGCGCCAGCAGCTTGCGCGGGGTTGGAAACACCATATATTTT	CASSLRGVGNTIYF
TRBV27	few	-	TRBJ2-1	TGTGCCAGCGGAAGGAATGAGCAGTTCTTC	CASGRNEQFF
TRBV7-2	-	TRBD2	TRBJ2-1	TGTGCCAGCAGTTCTAGCGGGAGGGTCCACAATGAGCAGTTCTTC	CASSSSGRVHNEQFF
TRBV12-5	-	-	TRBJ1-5	TGTGCTAGTGCTGGAGGTGGCAATCAGCCCCAGCATTTT	CASAGGGNQPQHF
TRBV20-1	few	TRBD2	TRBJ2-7	TGCAGTGCCCTGACTAGCGGGAGGGCCGTCAACGAGCAGTACTTC	CSALTSGRAVNEQYF
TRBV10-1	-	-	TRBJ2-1	TGCGCCAGCAGCCTCCCCCTCGGTGAGCAGTTCTTC	CASSLPLGEQFF
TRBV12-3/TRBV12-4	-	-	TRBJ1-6	TGTGCCAGCAGACTAGGACCGGGCGGTTCACCCCTCCACTTT	CASRLGPGGSPLHF
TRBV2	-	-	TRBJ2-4	TGTGCCAGCAGTGATTCCCCAGGGGGGAGATACATTCAGTACTTC	CASSDSPGGRYIQYF
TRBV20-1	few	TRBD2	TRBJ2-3	TGCAGTTTGATTGGGGGAGGGGATACGCAGTATTTT	CSLIGGGDTQYF
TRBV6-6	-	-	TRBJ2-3	TGTGCCAGCAGTTACCCCTCTTTGACCGAAAATACGCAGTATTTT	CASSYPSLTENTQYF
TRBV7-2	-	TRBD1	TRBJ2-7	TGTGCCAGCAGCTTGGACAGGACATTCTCCTACGAGCAGTACTTC	CASSLDRTFSYEQYF
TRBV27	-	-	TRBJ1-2	TGTGCCACCCGCCGGGGTCGCGTCTATGGCTACACCTTC	CATRRGRVYGYTF
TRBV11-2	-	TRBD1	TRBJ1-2	TGTGCCAGCACCGAGATAAAGGACAGGGCCGATGGCTACACCTTC	CASTEIKDRADGYTF
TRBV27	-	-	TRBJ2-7	TGTGCCAGCAGTTTGGGAGTACACTACGAGCAGTACTTC	CASSLGVHYEQYF
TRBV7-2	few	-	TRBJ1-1	TGTGCCAGCAGCTTAACCCCCTTTTCGACTGAAGCTTTCTTT	CASSLTPFSTEAFF
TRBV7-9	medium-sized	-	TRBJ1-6	TGTGCCAGCAGCTTAGACCAGGACAATTCACCCCTCCACTTT	CASSLDQDNSPLHF
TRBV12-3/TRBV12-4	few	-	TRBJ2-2	TGTGCCAGCAGTTTAGTGGGGGGAACCGGGGAGCTGTTTTTT	CASSLVGGTGELFF
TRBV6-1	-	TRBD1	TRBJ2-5	TGTGCCAGCAGGGGGGACAGGGGGGCTTGGCGGGAGCGGAGGGAGACCCAGTACTTC	CASRGDRGAWRERRETQYF
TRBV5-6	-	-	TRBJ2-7	TGTGCCAGCAGCTTGGATTGGGAGCAGTACTTC	CASSLDWEQYF
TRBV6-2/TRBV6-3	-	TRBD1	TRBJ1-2	TGTGCCAGCAGCCTATCGACAGGGGGCTCCTATGGCTACACCTTC	CASSLSTGGSYGYTF
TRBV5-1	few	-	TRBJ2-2	TGCGCCAGCAGTCCGACAGCCACCACCGGGGAGCTGTTTTTT	CASSPTATTGELFF
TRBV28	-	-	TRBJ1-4	TGTGCCAGCATGGAGGCAGAAAAAGAAAAACTGTTTTTT	CASMEAEKEKLFF
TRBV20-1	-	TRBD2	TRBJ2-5	TGCAGTGCTAGATCGCCGACTAGCGGGAGCGTGGAGACCCAGTACTTC	CSARSPTSGSVETQYF
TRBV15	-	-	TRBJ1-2	TGTGCCACCAGCAGAGATCCCTCTGCGCGCTATGGCTACACCTTC	CATSRDPSARYGYTF
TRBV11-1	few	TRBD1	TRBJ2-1	TGTGCCAGCAGCCCGGCCGGGACAGGGGACAATGAGCAGTTCTTC	CASSPAGTGDNEQFF
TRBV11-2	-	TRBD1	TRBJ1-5	TGTGCCAGCAGTAAACAGGGGAATCAGCCCCAGCATTTT	CASSKQGNQPQHF
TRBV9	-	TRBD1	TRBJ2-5	TGTGCCAGCAGCGCGGACAGGCAAACAACAGAGACCCAGTACTTC	CASSADRQTTETQYF
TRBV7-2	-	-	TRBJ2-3	TGTGCCAGCAGCTTAGTAGGCCGGCTTAACACAGATACGCAGTATTTT	CASSLVGRLNTDTQYF
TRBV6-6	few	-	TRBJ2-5	TGTGCCAGCAGTCCCCTGACAGGGACTCTCCAAGAGACCCAGTACTTC	CASSPLTGTLQETQYF
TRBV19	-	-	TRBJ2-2	TGTGCCAGTAGTACTCACAGGGAGGCCGGGGAGCTGTTTTTT	CASSTHREAGELFF
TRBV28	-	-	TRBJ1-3	TGTGCCAGCAGTTCCTCTACGGCTCCTGGAAACACCATATATTTT	CASSSSTAPGNTIYF
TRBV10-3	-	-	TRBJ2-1	TGTGCCATCAGTGGACTAGCCCGGGGGCATGAGCAGTTCTTC	CAISGLARGHEQFF
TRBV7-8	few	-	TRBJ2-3	TGTGCCAGCAGCTTGGGTTCGGCTGGGCAGTATTTT	CASSLGSAGQYF
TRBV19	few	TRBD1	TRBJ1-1	TGTGCCAGTAGTATAGACCGTACAGGGGAAACTGAAGCTTTCTTT	CASSIDRTGETEAFF
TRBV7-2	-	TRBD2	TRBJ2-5	TGTGCCAGCACCCCTGGCGGGAGAGGTCGGCAAGAGACCCAGTACTTC	CASTPGGRGRQETQYF